This T cell receptor (beta chain) was captured by sequencing in a study of CD8+CD57+ T cells in acquired aplastic anemia. The wider study: Recorded DNA amounts for sorted CD4+ and CD8+ cells had an average of about 3.5 ug. Healthy donors gave about 10 million reads on average for CD4+ cells.

The CDR3 spans 15 residues. The V end was cut by 1 base, the J end by 0 bases, with 9 bases between. Germline values: CDR1 SGHAT, CDR2 FQNNGV. Genomic DNA constituted the template upon which TCR beta VDJ and CDR3 profiling was performed. TCRdb ran MiXCR on the reads and lists one entry per CDR3 protein. The data show some 240,000 distinct CDR3 sequences, almost 35% seen once. This clonotype was seen a handful of times. Sequences were obtained from sorted CD4+, CD8+, or CD8+CD57+ T cells (not recorded which) from PBMCs. The chain is built from TRBV11-2 and TRBJ1-1; D ambiguous. The clonotype comes from a human donor in good health, serving as a control. The CDR3 here is CASSLGATMNTEAFF. CDR3 sequence (DNA): TGTGCCAGCAGCTTAGGGGCCACCATGAACACTGAAGCTTTCTTT.